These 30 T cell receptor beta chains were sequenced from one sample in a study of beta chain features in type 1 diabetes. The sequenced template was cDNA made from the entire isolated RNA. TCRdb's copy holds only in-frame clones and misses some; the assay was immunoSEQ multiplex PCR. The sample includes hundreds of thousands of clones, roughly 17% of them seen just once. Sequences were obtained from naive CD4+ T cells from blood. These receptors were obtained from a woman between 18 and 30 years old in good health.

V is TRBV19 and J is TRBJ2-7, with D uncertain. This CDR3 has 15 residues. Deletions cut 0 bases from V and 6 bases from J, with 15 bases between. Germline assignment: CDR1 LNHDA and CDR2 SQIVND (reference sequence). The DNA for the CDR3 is TGTGCCAGTAGTATAGAACTCGGCAGGCAAGGCGAGCAGTACTTC. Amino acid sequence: CASSIELGRQGEQYF.

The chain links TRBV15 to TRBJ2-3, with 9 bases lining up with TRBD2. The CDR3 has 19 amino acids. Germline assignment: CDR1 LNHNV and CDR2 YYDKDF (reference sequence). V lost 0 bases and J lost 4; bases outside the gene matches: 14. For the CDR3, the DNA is TGTGCCACCAGCAGAGATTCTGGTGGGCGCGGGAGGGGCGCAGATACGCAGTATTTT. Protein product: CATSRDSGGRGRGADTQYF.

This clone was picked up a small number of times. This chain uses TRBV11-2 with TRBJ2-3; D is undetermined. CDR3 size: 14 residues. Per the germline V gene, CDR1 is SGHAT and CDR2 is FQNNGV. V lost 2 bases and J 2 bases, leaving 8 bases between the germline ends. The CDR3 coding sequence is TGTGCCAGCAGCTTATCACTATTCACAGATACGCAGTATTTT. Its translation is CASSLSLFTDTQYF. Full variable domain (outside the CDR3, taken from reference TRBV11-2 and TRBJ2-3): EAGVAQSPRYKIIEKRQSVAFWCNPISGHATLYWYQQILGQGPKLLIQFQNNGVVDDSQLPKDRFSAERLKGVDSTLKIQPAKLEDSAVYLCASSLSLFTDTQYFGPGTRLTVL.

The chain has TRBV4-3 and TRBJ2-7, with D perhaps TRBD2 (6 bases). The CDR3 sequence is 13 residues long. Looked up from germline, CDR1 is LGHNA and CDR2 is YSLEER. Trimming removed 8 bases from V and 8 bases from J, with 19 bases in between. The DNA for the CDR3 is TGCGCCAGCCCGGCCGGGCTAGCGAGAAAGCAGTACTTC. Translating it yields CASPAGLARKQYF.

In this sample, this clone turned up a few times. CDR3 in DNA: TGCGCCAGCAGCGTGGACCCCGCTAGCGGGAGCTCCTACAATGAGCAGTTCTTC. Translation: CASSVDPASGSSYNEQFF. This chain uses TRBV5-1 with TRBJ2-1; 10 bases fit TRBD2. The germline CDR1 and CDR2 sequences are SGHRS and YFSETQ. CDR3 length: 18 amino acids. With 4 bases clipped from V and 0 bases from J, the junction kept 10 bases outside the gene matches.

The CDR3 sequence is CASSLGPNLRGEETQYF. The CDR3 DNA follows: TGTGCCAGCAGCTTAGGGCCGAACCTCAGGGGCGAAGAGACCCAGTACTTC. The J gene is TRBJ2-5, the V gene TRBV7-9; weak D call: TRBD1 (6 bases). The CDR3 is 17 amino acids. The germline V and J ends were trimmed by 1 base and 3 bases, with 18 bases remaining between them. From germline, CDR1 is SEHNR and CDR2 FQNEAQ (reference sequence).

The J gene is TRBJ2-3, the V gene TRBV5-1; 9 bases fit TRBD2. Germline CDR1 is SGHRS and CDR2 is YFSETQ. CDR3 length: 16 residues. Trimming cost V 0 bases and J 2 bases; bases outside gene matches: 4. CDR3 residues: CASSLDAGGTTDTQYF. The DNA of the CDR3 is TGCGCCAGCAGCTTGGACGCGGGAGGGACCACAGATACGCAGTATTTT. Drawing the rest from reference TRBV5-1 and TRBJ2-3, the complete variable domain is KAGVTQTPRYLIKTRGQQVTLSCSPISGHRSVSWYQQTPGQGLQFLFEYFSETQRNKGNFPGRFSGRQFSNSRSEMNVSTLELGDSALYLCASSLDAGGTTDTQYFGPGTRLTVL.

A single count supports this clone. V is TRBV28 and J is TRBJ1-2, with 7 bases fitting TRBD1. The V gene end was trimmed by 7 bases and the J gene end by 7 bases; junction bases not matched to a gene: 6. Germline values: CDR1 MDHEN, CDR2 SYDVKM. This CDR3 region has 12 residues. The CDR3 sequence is CASTQNRGGYTF. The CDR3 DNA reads TGTGCCAGCACCCAAAACAGGGGTGGCTACACCTTC.

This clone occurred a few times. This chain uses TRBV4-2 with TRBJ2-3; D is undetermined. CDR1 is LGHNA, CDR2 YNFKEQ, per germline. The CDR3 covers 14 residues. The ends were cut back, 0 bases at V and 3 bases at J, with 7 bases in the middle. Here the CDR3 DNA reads TGTGCCAGCAGCCAAGACGCGAGGACAGATACGCAGTATTTT. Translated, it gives CASSQDARTDTQYF.

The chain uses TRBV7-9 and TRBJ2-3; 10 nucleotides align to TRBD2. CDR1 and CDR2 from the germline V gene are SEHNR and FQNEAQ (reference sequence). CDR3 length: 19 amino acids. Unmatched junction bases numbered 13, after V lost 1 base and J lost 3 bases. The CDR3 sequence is CASSLGDRKLSGRTDTQYF. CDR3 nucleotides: TGTGCCAGCAGCTTAGGGGACAGAAAGCTTAGCGGGAGGACAGATACGCAGTATTTT.

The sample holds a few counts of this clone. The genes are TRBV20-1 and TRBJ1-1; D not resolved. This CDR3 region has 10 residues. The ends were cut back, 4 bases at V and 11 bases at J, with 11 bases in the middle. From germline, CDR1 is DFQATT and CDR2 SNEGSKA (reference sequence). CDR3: CSAKGLMAFF. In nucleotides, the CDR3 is TGCAGTGCTAAAGGGCTGATGGCTTTCTTT.

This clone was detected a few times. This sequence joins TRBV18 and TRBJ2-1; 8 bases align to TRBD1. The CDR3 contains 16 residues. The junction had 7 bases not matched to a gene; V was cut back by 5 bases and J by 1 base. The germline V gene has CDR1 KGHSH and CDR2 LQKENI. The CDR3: CASSRQGRGSYNEQFF. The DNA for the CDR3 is TGTGCCAGCTCAAGACAGGGGAGAGGTTCCTACAATGAGCAGTTCTTC.

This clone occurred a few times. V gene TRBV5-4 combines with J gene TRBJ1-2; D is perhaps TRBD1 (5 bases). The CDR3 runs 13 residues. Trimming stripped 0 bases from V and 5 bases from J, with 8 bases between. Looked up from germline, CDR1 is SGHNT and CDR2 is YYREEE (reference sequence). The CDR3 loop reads CASSLDRWYGYTF. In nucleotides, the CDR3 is TGTGCCAGCAGCTTGGACAGGTGGTATGGCTACACCTTC.

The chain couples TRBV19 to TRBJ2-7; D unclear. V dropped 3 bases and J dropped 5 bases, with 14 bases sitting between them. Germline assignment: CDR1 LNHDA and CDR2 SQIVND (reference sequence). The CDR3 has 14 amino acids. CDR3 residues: CASSIRGGPDEQYF. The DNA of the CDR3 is TGTGCCAGTAGTATTCGTGGTGGACCTGACGAGCAGTACTTC.

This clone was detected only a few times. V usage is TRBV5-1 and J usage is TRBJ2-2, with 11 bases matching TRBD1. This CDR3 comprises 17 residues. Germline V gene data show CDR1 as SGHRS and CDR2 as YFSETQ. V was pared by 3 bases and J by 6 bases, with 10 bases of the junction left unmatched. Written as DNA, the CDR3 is TGCGCCAGCAGCTCGAGGACAGGGGGCGCTTTCGCCGGGGAGCTGTTTTTT. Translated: CASSSRTGGAFAGELFF. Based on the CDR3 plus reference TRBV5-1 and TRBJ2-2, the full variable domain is KAGVTQTPRYLIKTRGQQVTLSCSPISGHRSVSWYQQTPGQGLQFLFEYFSETQRNKGNFPGRFSGRQFSNSRSEMNVSTLELGDSALYLCASSSRTGGAFAGELFFGEGSRLTVL.

As DNA, the CDR3 is TGTGCCATCAACAGGGGGCAGGCCTACGAGCAGTACTTC. Encoded protein: CAINRGQAYEQYF. This rearrangement joins TRBV10-3 to TRBJ2-7; 9 bases map to TRBD1. There are 13 residues in the CDR3. Germline V gene data show CDR1 as ENHRY and CDR2 as SYGVKD. J was trimmed by 2 bases and V by 7 bases; bases with no gene match: 3.

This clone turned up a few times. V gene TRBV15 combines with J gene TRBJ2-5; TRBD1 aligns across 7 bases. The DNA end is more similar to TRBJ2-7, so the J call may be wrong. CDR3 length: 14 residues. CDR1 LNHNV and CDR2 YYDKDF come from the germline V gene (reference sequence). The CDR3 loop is CATSKETGIYEQYF. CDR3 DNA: TGTGCCACCAGCAAGGAGACAGGGATCTACGAGCAGTACTTC.

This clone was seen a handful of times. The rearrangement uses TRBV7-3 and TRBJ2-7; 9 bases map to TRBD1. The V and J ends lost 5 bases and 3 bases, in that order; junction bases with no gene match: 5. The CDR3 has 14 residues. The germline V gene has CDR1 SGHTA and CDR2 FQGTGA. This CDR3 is CASSPGQGGYEQYF. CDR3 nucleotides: TGTGCCAGCAGCCCGGGACAGGGCGGCTACGAGCAGTACTTC. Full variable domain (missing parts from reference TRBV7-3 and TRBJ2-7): GAGVSQTPSNKVTEKGKYVELRCDPISGHTALYWYRQSLGQGPEFLIYFQGTGAADDSGLPNDRFFAVRPEGSVSTLKIQRTERGDSAVYLCASSPGQGGYEQYFGPGTRLTVT.

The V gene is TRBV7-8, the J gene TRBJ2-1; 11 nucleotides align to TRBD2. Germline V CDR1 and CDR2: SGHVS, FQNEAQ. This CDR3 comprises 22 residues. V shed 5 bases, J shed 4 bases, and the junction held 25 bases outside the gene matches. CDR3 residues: CASSVNAGTGFSSGRRYNEQFF. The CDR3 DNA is TGTGCCAGCAGCGTAAATGCCGGGACAGGGTTCTCTAGCGGGAGGAGATACAATGAGCAGTTCTTC.

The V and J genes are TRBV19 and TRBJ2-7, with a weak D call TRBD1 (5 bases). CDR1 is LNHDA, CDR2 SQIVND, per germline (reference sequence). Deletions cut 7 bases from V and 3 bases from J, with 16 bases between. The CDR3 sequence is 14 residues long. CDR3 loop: CASTPTQGLYEQYF. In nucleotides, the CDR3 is TGTGCCAGTACCCCCACCCAGGGTCTCTACGAGCAGTACTTC.

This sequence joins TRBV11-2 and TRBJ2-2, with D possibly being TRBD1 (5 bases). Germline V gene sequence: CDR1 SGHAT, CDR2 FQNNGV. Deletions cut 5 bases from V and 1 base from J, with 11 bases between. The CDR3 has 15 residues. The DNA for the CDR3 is TGTGCCAGCAGCGCACAGGTGTTGAACACCGGGGAGCTGTTTTTT. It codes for CASSAQVLNTGELFF.

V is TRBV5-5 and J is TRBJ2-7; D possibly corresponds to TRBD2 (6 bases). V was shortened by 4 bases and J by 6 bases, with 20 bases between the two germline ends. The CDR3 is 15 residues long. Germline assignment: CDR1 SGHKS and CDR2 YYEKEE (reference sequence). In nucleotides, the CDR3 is TGTGCCAGCAGCGGACCGGCCGCAGCGGGTGGCGAGCAGTACTTC. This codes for CASSGPAAAGGEQYF.

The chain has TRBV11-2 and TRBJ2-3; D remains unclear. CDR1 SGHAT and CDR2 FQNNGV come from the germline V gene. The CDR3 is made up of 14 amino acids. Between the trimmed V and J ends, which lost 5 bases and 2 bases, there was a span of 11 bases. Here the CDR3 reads CASSPRVYTDTQYF. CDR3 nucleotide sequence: TGTGCCAGCAGCCCACGGGTCTACACAGATACGCAGTATTTT.

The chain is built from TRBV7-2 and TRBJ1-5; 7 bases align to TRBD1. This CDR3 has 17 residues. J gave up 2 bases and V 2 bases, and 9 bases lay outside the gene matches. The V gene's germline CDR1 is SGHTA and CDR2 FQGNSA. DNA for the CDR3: TGTGCCAGCAGCTTAAGAACAGGGCAGGGGGGCAATCAGCCCCAGCATTTT. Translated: CASSLRTGQGGNQPQHF.

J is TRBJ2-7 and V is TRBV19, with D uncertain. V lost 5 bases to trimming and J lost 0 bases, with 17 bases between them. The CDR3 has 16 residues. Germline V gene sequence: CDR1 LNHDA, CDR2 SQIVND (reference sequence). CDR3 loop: CASSFRGVSYSYEQYF. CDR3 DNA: TGTGCCAGTAGTTTCCGTGGGGTTTCTTACTCCTACGAGCAGTACTTC.

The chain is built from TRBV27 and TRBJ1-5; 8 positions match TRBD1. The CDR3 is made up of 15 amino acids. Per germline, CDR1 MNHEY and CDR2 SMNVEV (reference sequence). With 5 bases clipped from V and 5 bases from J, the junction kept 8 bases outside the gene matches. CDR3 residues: CASSRGQGDHQPQHF. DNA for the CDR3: TGTGCCAGCAGTCGAGGACAGGGCGATCATCAGCCCCAGCATTTT.

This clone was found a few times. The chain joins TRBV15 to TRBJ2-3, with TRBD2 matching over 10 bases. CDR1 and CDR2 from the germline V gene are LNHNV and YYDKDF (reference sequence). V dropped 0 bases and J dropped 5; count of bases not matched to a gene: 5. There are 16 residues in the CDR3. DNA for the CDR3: TGTGCCACCAGCAGAGATCTGCTAGCGGGAGTAGATACGCAGTATTTT. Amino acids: CATSRDLLAGVDTQYF.

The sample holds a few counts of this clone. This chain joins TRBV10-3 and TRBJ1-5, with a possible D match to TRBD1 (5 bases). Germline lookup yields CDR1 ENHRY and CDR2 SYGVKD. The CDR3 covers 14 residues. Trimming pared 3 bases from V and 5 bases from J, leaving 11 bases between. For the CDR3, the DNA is TGTGCCATCAGTGACAGGACATCCTATCAGCCCCAGCATTTT. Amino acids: CAISDRTSYQPQHF.

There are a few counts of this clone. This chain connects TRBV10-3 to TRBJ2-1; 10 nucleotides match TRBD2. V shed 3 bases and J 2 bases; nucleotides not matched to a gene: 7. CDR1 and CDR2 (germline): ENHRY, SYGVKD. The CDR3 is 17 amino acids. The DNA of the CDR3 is TGTGCCATCAGTGACCAGCCCGGGACTAGCGCCTACAATGAGCAGTTCTTC. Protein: CAISDQPGTSAYNEQFF.

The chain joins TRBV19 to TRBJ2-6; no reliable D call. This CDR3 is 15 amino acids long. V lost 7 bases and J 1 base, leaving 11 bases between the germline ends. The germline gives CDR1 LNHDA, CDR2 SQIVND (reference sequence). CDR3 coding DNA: TGTGCCAGTACCCGGTTGCATTCTGGGGCCAACGTCCTGACTTTC. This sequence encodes CASTRLHSGANVLTF.